This is a list of T cell receptor beta chains from one sample in a study of T cells in Graves' hyperthyroidism and ophthalmopathy. TCRdb itself ran the multiplex PCR reads through MiXCR, one entry per CDR3 protein. The data show approximately 870,000 distinct CDR3 sequences, 35% to 45% seen once. The sample was blood. Receptors originate from a man aged 18 to 30 with Graves' hyperthyroidism. Both conserved end residues are part of each CDR3. A D gene is named only where the DNA matches it firmly.

V | D | CDR3
TRBV29-1 | . | CSVLNSDRYGYTF
TRBV4-3 | . | CASSQDEAPPAGNTIYF
TRBV29-1 | . | CSLGGHSSYEQYF
TRBV2 | . | CASSPSSGTQYF
TRBV11-2 | TRBD1 | CASSHGTGNGSPLHF
TRBV2 | . | CASSLTSGGQETTEAFF
TRBV7-9 | TRBD1 | CASSLRDRGPGELFF
TRBV10-3 | . | CAISELGARQPQHF
TRBV14 | . | CASSMGVGTEAFF
TRBV7-8 | . | CASSQGAQYEQYF
TRBV11-2 | . | CASSDTVETQYF
TRBV19 | . | CASTPGLIYSGNTIYF
TRBV29-1 | TRBD1 | CSVTGTDYEQYF
TRBV9 | . | CASSAKTGPNEKLFF
TRBV2 | . | CASSGQMNTEAFF
TRBV15 | . | CATSFLSSKIYEQYF
TRBV10-3 | TRBD2 | CASSFLGLAGGLLETQYF
TRBV7-3 | . | CASSLTGSYNSPLHF
TRBV7-8 | TRBD1 | CASSSFSSGTGDAAFF
TRBV24-1 | . | CATSDSRQPFNQPQHF
TRBV20-1 | . | CSAPVPDTGELFF
TRBV29-1 | . | CSDGAGVQYF
TRBV7-2 | . | CASSLVYSEQYF
TRBV5-8 | . | CASSTSRGGYTF
TRBV9 | TRBD1 | CASSATTGLGTEAFF
TRBV7-2 | . | CASSLVGGILSSYNSPLHF
TRBV7-9 | . | CASSYDLASYEQYF
TRBV11-2 | TRBD1 | CASSVGGTEAFYGYTIYF
TRBV19 | . | CASSQEAGLAGNQPQHF
TRBV12-5 | . | CASGTFNTEAFF
TRBV7-2 | . | CASSPGRLLGYTF
TRBV2 | . | CASLGRVSNQPQHF
TRBV19 | TRBD1 | CASGVGGDGNTEAFF
TRBV19 | . | CASSTQGNQPQYF
TRBV7-2 | . | CASSSGGGWQETQYF
TRBV7-9 | . | CASTPPARNSYEQYF
TRBV6-2/TRBV6-3 | . | CASIAGPTSGANVLTF
TRBV7-3 | . | CASSLTPSYEQYF
TRBV5-1 | . | CASSLSRTDNGYTF
TRBV7-2 | . | CASSRGPGASGNTIYF
TRBV4-2 | TRBD1 | CACSRDRGDEKLFF
TRBV15 | TRBD2 | CATSRERTSVSYEQYF
TRBV7-2 | . | CASSLADSRTYEQYF
TRBV7-9 | . | CASSLTPGANEKLFF
TRBV29-1 | . | CSVSLQMANEKLFF
TRBV6-2/TRBV6-3 | . | CASREGEQTQYF
TRBV5-1 | . | CASRQTRDTNTGELFF
TRBV5-1 | . | CASSQEDGNGYTF
TRBV7-8 | . | CASSWGDYEQYF
TRBV14 | TRBD2 | CASSQVSLSGSYEQYF
TRBV20-1 | TRBD2 | CSATRTSGDQETQYF
TRBV5-1 | . | CASSLAVLMSEAVGPQHF
TRBV2 | . | CAKGGGQSNTGELFF
TRBV19 | TRBD1 | CASSTRDSYGYTF
TRBV29-1 | . | CSVPGNSYEQYF
TRBV6-5 | . | CAATPGGEKYF
TRBV7-9 | . | CASRGEAAEAFF